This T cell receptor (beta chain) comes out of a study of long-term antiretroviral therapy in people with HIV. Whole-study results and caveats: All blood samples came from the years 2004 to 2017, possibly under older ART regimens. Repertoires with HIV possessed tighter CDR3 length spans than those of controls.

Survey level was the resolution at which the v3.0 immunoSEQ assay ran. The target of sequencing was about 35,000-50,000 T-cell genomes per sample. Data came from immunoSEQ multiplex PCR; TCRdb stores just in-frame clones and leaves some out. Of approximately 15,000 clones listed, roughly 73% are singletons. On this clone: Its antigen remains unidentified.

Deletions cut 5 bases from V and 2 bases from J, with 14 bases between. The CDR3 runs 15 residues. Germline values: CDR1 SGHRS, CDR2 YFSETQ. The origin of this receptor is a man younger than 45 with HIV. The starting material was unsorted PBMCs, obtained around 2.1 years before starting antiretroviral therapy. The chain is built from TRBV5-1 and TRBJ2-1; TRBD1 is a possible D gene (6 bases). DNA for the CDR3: TGCGCCAGCAGAAACCACAGGGCTCCCTACAATGAGCAGTTCTTC. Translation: CASRNHRAPYNEQFF. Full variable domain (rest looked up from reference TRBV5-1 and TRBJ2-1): KAGVTQTPRYLIKTRGQQVTLSCSPISGHRSVSWYQQTPGQGLQFLFEYFSETQRNKGNFPGRFSGRQFSNSRSEMNVSTLELGDSALYLCASRNHRAPYNEQFFGPGTRLTVL.